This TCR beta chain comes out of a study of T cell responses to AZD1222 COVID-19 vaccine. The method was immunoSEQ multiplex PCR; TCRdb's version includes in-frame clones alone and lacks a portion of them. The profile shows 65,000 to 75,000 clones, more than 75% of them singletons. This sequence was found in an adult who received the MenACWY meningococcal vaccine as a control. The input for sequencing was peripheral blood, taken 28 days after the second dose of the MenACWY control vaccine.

CDR3 nucleotides: TGTGCCAGCAGCTTAGGGGTCGGGACCCAAGAGACCCAGTACTTC. Amino acids: CASSLGVGTQETQYF. The chain uses TRBV7-2 and TRBJ2-5; possibly TRBD1 or TRBD2 for D (5 bases each). This CDR3 has 15 residues. Looked up from germline, CDR1 is SGHTA and CDR2 is FQGNSA. Trimming took 1 base from V and 1 from J, leaving 10 bases between them.